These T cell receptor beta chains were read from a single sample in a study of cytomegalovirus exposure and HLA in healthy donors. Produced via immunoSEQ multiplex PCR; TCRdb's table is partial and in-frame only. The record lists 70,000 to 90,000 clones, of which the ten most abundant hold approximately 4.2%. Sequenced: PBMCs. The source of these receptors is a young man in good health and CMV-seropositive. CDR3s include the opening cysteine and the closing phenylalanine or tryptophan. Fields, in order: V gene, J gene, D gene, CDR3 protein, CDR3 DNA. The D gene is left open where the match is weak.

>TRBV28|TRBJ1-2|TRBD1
CASSLPQDRVRSYTF
TGTGCCAGCAGTTTACCCCAGGACAGGGTGAGGAGCTACACCTTC
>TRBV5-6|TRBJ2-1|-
CASSSDLIADLGNEQFF
TGTGCCAGCAGCTCGGACCTAATAGCGGACCTGGGGAATGAGCAGTTCTTC
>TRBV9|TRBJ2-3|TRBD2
CASSVGASGETQYF
TGTGCCAGCAGCGTAGGGGCTAGCGGGGAGACGCAGTATTTT
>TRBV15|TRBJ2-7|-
CATSRDRTDLYEQYF
TGTGCCACCAGCAGAGATAGGACAGACCTCTACGAGCAGTACTTC
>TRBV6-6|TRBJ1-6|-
CASRTLIVGDSPLHF
TGTGCCAGCAGAACCCTTATCGTCGGTGATTCACCCCTCCACTTT
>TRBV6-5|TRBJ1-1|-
CASRQLRGVNTEAFF
TGTGCCAGCAGACAGCTCAGGGGCGTGAACACTGAAGCTTTCTTT
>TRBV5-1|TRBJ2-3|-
CASSLGVRTDTQYF
TGCGCCAGCAGCTTAGGGGTTAGGACAGATACGCAGTATTTT
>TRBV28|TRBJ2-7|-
CASHGNSQADYEQYF
TGTGCCAGCCACGGTAACAGCCAAGCTGACTACGAGCAGTACTTC
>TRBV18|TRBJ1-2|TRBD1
CASSPDRFSYGYTF
TGTGCCAGCTCACCGGACAGGTTCAGCTATGGCTACACCTTC
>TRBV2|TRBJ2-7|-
CASSRDWQVRGQYF
TGTGCCAGCAGTCGGGACTGGCAGGTTAGGGGGCAGTACTTC
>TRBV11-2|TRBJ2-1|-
CASSLRQTNEQFF
TGTGCCAGCAGCTTACGGCAGACAAATGAGCAGTTCTTC
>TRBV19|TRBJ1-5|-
CASSIWGDSNQPQHF
TGTGCCAGTAGTATATGGGGGGATAGCAATCAGCCCCAGCATTTT